The entry below gives a single T cell receptor beta chain sequence along with its context. Within the sample, other DNA sequences also encode this same CDR3. Profiled with immunoSEQ multiplex PCR; TCRdb holds only in-frame clones, not every one. The sample has some 130,000 clones, over 80% seen once. The record originates from a study of control samples from healthy donors and cancer patients. This CDR3 comprises 13 residues. V shed 3 bases and J shed 3 bases, with 8 bases lying between them. Germline CDR1 reads LNHDA; CDR2 reads SQIVND (reference sequence). The chain uses TRBV19 and TRBJ1-2; the D gene is possibly TRBD1 (5 bases). This receptor was obtained from a woman in her 50s in good health. Sample: blood. The CDR3 region is CASSIQGDYGYTF. CDR3 sequence (DNA): TGTGCCAGTAGTATCCAGGGTGACTATGGCTACACCTTC.